The 20 T cell receptor beta chains below all came from one sample that was sequenced in a study of spatial heterogeneity in lung cancer. General observations from the study: The number of expanded tumor alpha and beta chains correlated with mutation number.

As to time point: sample taken at primary tumor resection. One entry per CDR3 protein, called by TCRdb with MiXCR from the 5' RACE reads. This sample has several thousand distinct CDR3 sequences, with 1.3% found just once. These receptors' targets are unknown. This specimen consisted of lung tumor tissue, obtained at surgery. These receptors originate from a male donor with early-stage non-small cell lung cancer.

This clonotype occurred many times. V usage is TRBV19 and J usage is TRBJ2-5, with D uncertain. CDR1 and CDR2 (germline): LNHDA, SQIVND (reference sequence). V lost 5 bases and J lost 1, with 11 bases in between. The CDR3 spans 14 residues. The CDR3 loop reads CASSPQVGQETQYF. In nucleotides, the CDR3 is TGTGCCAGTAGTCCTCAGGTGGGCCAAGAGACCCAGTACTTC.

This clonotype was counted many times. The V gene is TRBV20-1, the J gene TRBJ2-5; tentatively, D is TRBD2 (6 bases). CDR1 and CDR2 from the germline V gene are DFQATT and SNEGSKA (reference sequence). The CDR3 length is 14 residues. V dropped 0 bases and J dropped 1 base, with 9 bases sitting between them. Here the CDR3 DNA reads TGCAGTGCTAGAGATAGCGGTTCCCAAGAGACCCAGTACTTC. Translated, it gives CSARDSGSQETQYF.

This clonotype was recorded at least ten times. The chain employs TRBV10-2 and TRBJ2-5; no clear D. This CDR3 is 12 amino acids long. CDR1 is WSHSY, CDR2 SAAADI, per germline. V lost 3 bases, J lost 4 bases, and 6 bases lay in between. The CDR3 reads CASSDGRETQYF. The CDR3 DNA reads TGCGCCAGCAGTGACGGCCGAGAGACCCAGTACTTC.

This clonotype has at least ten counts. This CDR3 reads CSVEGDRVVLETQYF. The CDR3 DNA reads as TGCAGCGTTGAAGGGGACAGAGTCGTTTTGGAGACCCAGTACTTC. V gene TRBV29-1 combines with J gene TRBJ2-5; 7 bases map to TRBD1. V was clipped by 1 base and J by 5 bases; unmatched bases: 10. The CDR3 runs 15 residues. From germline, CDR1 is SQVTM and CDR2 ANQGSEA. The whole variable domain, filled in from reference TRBV29-1 and TRBJ2-5, reads SAVISQKPSRDICQRGTSLTIQCQVDSQVTMMFWYRQQPGQSLTLIATANQGSEATYESGFVIDKFPISRPNLTFSTLTVSNMSPEDSSIYLCSVEGDRVVLETQYFGPGTRLLVL.

The table lists this clonotype with many counts. CDR3 coding DNA: TGTGCCAGCAGTAGGGACGGAAATGGCTACACCTTC. It specifies CASSRDGNGYTF. The gene calls are TRBV12-3 or TRBV12-4 and TRBJ1-2; the D gene is possibly TRBD1 (5 bases). The CDR3 sequence is 12 residues long. Trimming stripped 5 bases from V and 6 bases from J, with 10 bases between.

This clonotype appeared many times. The chain is built from TRBV6-1 and TRBJ1-5; D ambiguous. Germline CDR1 and CDR2: MNHNS and SASEGT. CDR3 length: 13 amino acids. V lost 7 bases and J 5 bases, leaving 12 bases between the germline ends. CDR3 amino acids: CASTRKGDQPQHF. CDR3 nucleotides: TGTGCCAGCACTCGAAAGGGCGATCAGCCCCAGCATTTT.

This clonotype was counted ten times or more. The V call is TRBV18, the J call TRBJ1-3; D is undetermined. V was trimmed by 5 bases and J by 0 bases, leaving 20 bases between them. Germline V lookup: CDR1 KGHSH, CDR2 LQKENI. CDR3 length: 18 residues. This chain's CDR3 is CASSGGGRGASSGNTIYF. The DNA for the CDR3 is TGTGCCAGCTCAGGAGGAGGGCGAGGCGCCAGCTCTGGAAACACCATATATTTT. The full variable domain, its missing parts supplied by reference TRBV18 and TRBJ1-3, is NAGVMQNPRHLVRRRGQEARLRCSPMKGHSHVYWYRQLPEEGLKFMVYLQKENIIDESGMPKERFSAEFPKEGPSILRIQQVVRGDSAAYFCASSGGGRGASSGNTIYFGEGSWLTVV.

This clonotype is classed as medium-sized. This sequence joins TRBV7-8 and TRBJ1-1; D is ambiguous. This CDR3 is built from 15 residues. V lost 5 bases and J 0 bases, leaving 13 bases between the germline ends. Looked up from germline, CDR1 is SGHVS and CDR2 is FQNEAQ. The chain's CDR3 is CASSKGTVMNTEAFF. CDR3 DNA: TGTGCCAGCAGCAAGGGTACGGTAATGAACACTGAAGCTTTCTTT.

Many counts were recorded for this clonotype. This chain's CDR3 is CASRLAGGDLDEQFF. The CDR3 coding sequence is TGTGCCAGCAGGTTAGCGGGAGGGGATTTGGATGAGCAGTTCTTC. The chain links TRBV6-5 to TRBJ2-1; 11 bases match TRBD2. The V gene's germline CDR1 is MNHEY and CDR2 SVGAGI. This CDR3 has 15 amino acids. Trimming took 6 bases from V and 8 from J; bases not matched to a gene: 9.

This clonotype is medium-sized in the sample. The rearrangement joins TRBV11-2 to TRBJ2-4; 8 bases fit TRBD1. The V gene's germline CDR1 is SGHAT and CDR2 FQNNGV. V lost 6 bases to trimming and J lost 0 bases; unmatched junction nucleotides: 7. The CDR3 totals 16 residues. The CDR3 nucleotides read TGTGCCAGCAGTAATACAGGGGGACTAGCCAAAAACATTCAGTACTTC. Translation gives CASSNTGGLAKNIQYF.

This clonotype has a count of ten or more. J is TRBJ1-2 and V is TRBV5-1; D might be TRBD1 (5 bases). The CDR3 covers 14 residues. Between the trimmed V and J ends, which lost 4 bases and 0 bases, there was a span of 10 bases. The germline V gene encodes CDR1 SGHRS and CDR2 YFSETQ. DNA for the CDR3: TGCGCCAGCAGCCTAGACAGCGCTAACTATGGCTACACCTTC. Protein sequence: CASSLDSANYGYTF. Based on the CDR3 plus reference TRBV5-1 and TRBJ1-2, the full variable domain is KAGVTQTPRYLIKTRGQQVTLSCSPISGHRSVSWYQQTPGQGLQFLFEYFSETQRNKGNFPGRFSGRQFSNSRSEMNVSTLELGDSALYLCASSLDSANYGYTFGSGTRLTVV.

Relative to its sample, this clonotype is medium-sized. This chain joins TRBV6-5 and TRBJ1-1; possibly TRBD1 for D (5 bases). Germline V lookup: CDR1 MNHEY, CDR2 SVGAGI. The CDR3 extends over 14 amino acids. V was trimmed by 0 bases and J by 5 bases, leaving 10 bases between them. Written as DNA, the CDR3 is TGTGCCAGCAGTTACTCGATAAGGGGTACTGAAGCTTTCTTT. Protein product: CASSYSIRGTEAFF.

This clonotype was counted at least ten times. The gene calls are TRBV10-3 and TRBJ2-1, with 9 bases fitting TRBD2. CDR3 length equals 16 residues. The ends lost 2 bases at V and 8 bases at J; junction bases unmatched: 10. The germline V gene has CDR1 ENHRY and CDR2 SYGVKD. The CDR3 reads CAISEGAGGPVYEQFF. The CDR3 region has the DNA TGTGCCATCAGTGAGGGAGCGGGAGGACCCGTCTATGAGCAGTTCTTC.

Relative to its sample, this clonotype is medium-sized (0.01 to 0.1%). The V and J genes are TRBV5-4 and TRBJ2-2; 13 nucleotides align to TRBD2. V lost 4 bases, J lost 5 bases, and 5 bases stayed unmatched. The CDR3 has 16 residues. Germline V lookup: CDR1 SGHNT, CDR2 YYREEE (reference sequence). Here the CDR3 reads CASSLGLAGETGELFF. CDR3 in DNA: TGTGCCAGCAGCCTTGGACTAGCGGGAGAAACCGGGGAGCTGTTTTTT.

This clonotype rates as medium-sized (0.01 to 0.1%). The chain links TRBV30 to TRBJ2-2; 7 nucleotides agree with TRBD2. The germline gives CDR1 GTSNPN, CDR2 SVGIG (reference sequence). Losses at the gene ends were 2 bases for V and 1 base for J; bases not matched to a gene: 4. The CDR3 is 15 residues long. The CDR3 spells CAWSLSGRNTGELFF. The CDR3 DNA reads TGTGCCTGGAGTCTTAGCGGGCGGAACACCGGGGAGCTGTTTTTT.

In its sample, this clonotype is large. The chain links TRBV5-1 to TRBJ2-7; the D gene is possibly TRBD1 (6 bases). The CDR3 covers 16 residues. Germline CDR1 and CDR2: SGHRS and YFSETQ. Trimming took off 1 base at V and 0 bases at J, with 14 bases between the two ends. The CDR3 region is CASSLTSTGPSYEQYF. The CDR3 bases are TGCGCCAGCAGCTTGACTTCTACAGGGCCCTCCTACGAGCAGTACTTC.

Within the sample, this clonotype is medium-sized. The chain joins TRBV12-3 or TRBV12-4 to TRBJ2-5, with D perhaps TRBD2 (6 bases). The CDR3 is made up of 13 amino acids. Trimming stripped 6 bases from V and 3 bases from J, with 11 bases between. CDR3 amino acids: CASSLGLKETQYF. The CDR3 DNA follows: TGTGCCAGCAGCCTGGGACTTAAAGAGACCCAGTACTTC.

This clonotype has at least ten counts. V usage is TRBV12-3 or TRBV12-4 and J usage is TRBJ2-1; a weak D match, TRBD1 (6 bases). The V and J ends lost 8 bases and 7 bases respectively, with 27 bases between them. CDR3 length: 17 residues. CDR3: CASGIDPGGRPPNEQFF. The DNA for the CDR3 is TGTGCCAGCGGAATCGATCCTGGGGGCCGACCTCCGAATGAGCAGTTCTTC.

On this clonotype: Possible read error: a much larger clone is one base away. The V gene is TRBV19, the J gene TRBJ2-2; 7 bases agree with TRBD2. The CDR3 spans 16 residues. Germline V gives CDR1 LNHDA, CDR2 SQIVND (reference sequence). The V and J ends lost 3 bases and 4 bases, in that order; junction bases with no gene match: 8. The CDR3 is CASSMLGGSCTGELFF. CDR3 DNA: TGTGCCAGTAGTATGCTAGGCGGGAGTTGCACCGGGGAGCTGTTTTTT.

This clonotype showed up many times. The J gene is TRBJ1-5, the V gene TRBV9; D is unresolved. Germline CDR1 and CDR2: SGDLS and YYNGEE. The V end lost 2 bases, the J end lost 0 bases, and 6 bases lay between the germline ends. The CDR3 is made up of 14 amino acids. The chain's CDR3 is CASSVGSSNQPQHF. In DNA form, the CDR3 reads TGTGCCAGCAGCGTTGGAAGTAGCAATCAGCCCCAGCATTTT.